This T cell receptor (beta chain) was sequenced during a study of early T cells in non-severe SARS-CoV-2 infection. Via MiXCR, TCRdb re-called the 5' RACE reads, giving one row per CDR3 protein. Of tens of thousands of distinct CDR3 sequences in the sample, about 9.4% were seen once. This clonotype was counted at least ten times. The ends lost 5 bases at V and 5 bases at J; junction bases unmatched: 4. CDR1 SGHRS and CDR2 YFSETQ come from the germline V gene. The CDR3 has 14 amino acids. The chain employs TRBV5-1 and TRBJ2-5; 12 bases agree with TRBD2. This TCR derives from an adult who was a healthcare worker with PCR-confirmed SARS-CoV-2 infection or an uninfected control (not recorded which). Sequenced input: whole blood. CDR3 sequence: CASRFGLAGETQYF. The CDR3 coding sequence is TGCGCCAGCAGATTCGGACTAGCGGGGGAGACCCAGTACTTC. Looking up the rest from reference TRBV5-1 and TRBJ2-5 gives the full variable domain: KAGVTQTPRYLIKTRGQQVTLSCSPISGHRSVSWYQQTPGQGLQFLFEYFSETQRNKGNFPGRFSGRQFSNSRSEMNVSTLELGDSALYLCASRFGLAGETQYFGPGTRLLVL.